This passage covers 30 T cell receptor beta chains from one sample sequenced in a study of cytomegalovirus exposure and HLA in healthy donors. Use of 60 Vbeta and 13 Jbeta primers characterized the PCR. The data were produced by immunoSEQ multiplex PCR, yet TCRdb's version contains in-frame clones alone and is incomplete. The sample includes 200,000 or so clones, 80% to 85% of them seen just once. Sequencing used PBMCs. All receptors come from a boy between 2 and 10 years old in good health and CMV-seronegative.

The chain is built from TRBV10-3 and TRBJ2-2; 14 nucleotides match TRBD2. This CDR3 spans 16 amino acids. With V trimmed by 10 bases and J by 4 bases, 8 bases remained unmatched. Germline-derived CDR1 and CDR2 are ENHRY and SYGVKD. The CDR3 sequence is CATTGLAGAGTGELFF. CDR3 coding DNA: TGTGCCACGACGGGACTAGCGGGAGCGGGCACCGGGGAGCTGTTTTTT.

V is TRBV11-2 and J is TRBJ2-3, with D possibly TRBD2 on 6 matching bases. The length of the CDR3 is 17 residues. Germline V gene lookup returns CDR1 SGHAT and CDR2 FQNNGV. Trimming cost V 5 bases and J 2 bases, with 20 bases left between them. In DNA, the CDR3 is TGTGCCAGCAGCGAGGGTCTGGGACTGACTTTCACAGATACGCAGTATTTT. Translation: CASSEGLGLTFTDTQYF.

This rearrangement joins TRBV10-1 to TRBJ2-7, with TRBD1 matching over 7 bases. Germline V gives CDR1 WNHNN, CDR2 SYGVQD (reference sequence). Losses at the gene ends were 2 bases for V and 4 bases for J; bases not matched to a gene: 11. This CDR3 is 16 amino acids long. CDR3 region: CASSEDRAPPEYEQYF. In nucleotides, the CDR3 is TGCGCCAGCAGTGAGGACAGGGCCCCCCCCGAATACGAGCAGTACTTC.

The chain has TRBV6-1 and TRBJ2-3, with 10 positions matching TRBD2. Germline loops: CDR1 MNHNS, CDR2 SASEGT. With 4 bases clipped from V and 4 bases from J, the junction kept 5 bases outside the gene matches. CDR3 length: 15 amino acids. The chain's CDR3 is CASSAGLAGADTQYF. For the CDR3, the DNA is TGTGCCAGCAGTGCCGGGCTAGCGGGAGCAGATACGCAGTATTTT.

CDR3 in amino acids: CASSPRLAGGVHDTQYF. The CDR3 coding sequence is TGTGCCAGCAGCCCACGACTAGCGGGGGGGGTTCACGATACGCAGTATTTT. This chain uses TRBV9 with TRBJ2-3; 14 positions match TRBD2. Unmatched junction bases numbered 10, after V lost 4 bases and J lost 6 bases. Germline assignment: CDR1 SGDLS and CDR2 YYNGEE. CDR3 length: 17 residues.

For this clone: Sequence at one end of the junction differs from germline and may be a read error. This chain uses TRBV7-7 with TRBJ2-1, with 8 bases that match TRBD2. CDR1 SSHAT and CDR2 FNYEAQ come from the germline V gene (reference sequence). The CDR3 extends over 14 amino acids. CDR3 coding DNA: TGTGCTAGCAGCTTAGCGGGACTCCACAATGAGCAGTTCTTC. Translated, it gives CASSLAGLHNEQFF.

The V gene is TRBV6-8, the J gene TRBJ1-3; TRBD1 matches at 12 bases. CDR3 length equals 14 residues. V shed 11 bases and J 0 bases; nucleotides not matched to a gene: 2. The germline V gene has CDR1 MNHGY and CDR2 SAAAGT. As DNA, the CDR3 is TGTGCCGGGGACAGGGGGCCCTCTGGAAACACCATATATTTT. This gives the protein CAGDRGPSGNTIYF.

The V call is TRBV7-8, the J call TRBJ1-1; perhaps TRBD1 as D (6 bases). This CDR3 spans 14 amino acids. Germline loops: CDR1 SGHVS, CDR2 FQNEAQ. V was clipped by 5 bases and J by 0 bases, with 10 bases between them. CDR3 sequence: CASSHRDMNTEAFF. For the CDR3, the DNA is TGTGCCAGCAGCCACCGGGACATGAACACTGAAGCTTTCTTT.

The chain recombines TRBV30 with TRBJ2-5; the D is unclear. This CDR3 is 11 amino acids long. V was cut by 0 bases and J by 5 bases, with 4 bases left in between. The V gene's germline CDR1 is GTSNPN and CDR2 SVGIG (reference sequence). CDR3 in amino acids: CAWSVSETQYF. In DNA, the CDR3 is TGTGCCTGGAGTGTATCGGAGACCCAGTACTTC.

The chain links TRBV9 to TRBJ2-3, with 11 bases identical to TRBD2. The CDR3 has 17 amino acids. With V trimmed by 0 bases and J by 2 bases, 5 bases remained unmatched. Per germline, CDR1 SGDLS and CDR2 YYNGEE. In DNA, the CDR3 is TGTGCCAGCAGCGTAGATCCGGGACTAGCGGACACAGATACGCAGTATTTT. Its translation: CASSVDPGLADTDTQYF.

V and J are TRBV27 and TRBJ1-2; 7 bases fit TRBD1. Germline V CDR1 and CDR2: MNHEY, SMNVEV (reference sequence). The V segment lost 0 bases and the J segment 4 bases; nucleotides outside the gene matches: 8. This CDR3 has 16 amino acids. CDR3 sequence: CASSLSKTGLGYGYTF. CDR3 nucleotides: TGTGCCAGCAGTTTATCGAAGACAGGGTTGGGCTATGGCTACACCTTC.

The chain recombines TRBV2 with TRBJ2-7; D gene uncertain. The V gene lost 8 bases and the J gene lost 0 bases, with 11 bases spanning the gap. CDR1 and CDR2 (germline): SNHLY, FYNNEI. This CDR3 spans 13 amino acids. The CDR3 region has the DNA TGTGCCAGCGCCTTGGCCAGCTCCTACGAGCAGTACTTC. This codes for CASALASSYEQYF.

The rearrangement uses TRBV5-1 and TRBJ1-5; 10 bases map to TRBD1. Germline CDR1 is SGHRS and CDR2 is YFSETQ. The length of the CDR3 is 15 residues. V lost 2 bases, J lost 6 bases, and 5 bases stayed unmatched. The CDR3 here is CASSFGTGVSQPQHF. DNA of the CDR3: TGCGCCAGCAGCTTCGGGACAGGGGTGTCTCAGCCCCAGCATTTT.

This chain connects TRBV29-1 to TRBJ1-1, with D maybe TRBD1 (6 bases). Per the germline V gene, CDR1 is SQVTM and CDR2 is ANQGSEA. The length of the CDR3 is 12 residues. Trimming removed 8 bases at V and 5 bases at J, with 15 bases between. The CDR3 loop is CSSVGRGTEAFF. The CDR3, as DNA: TGCAGCTCGGTGGGGAGGGGGACTGAAGCTTTCTTT.

This rearrangement joins TRBV14 to TRBJ2-7; 9 nucleotides line up with TRBD1. Losses at the gene ends were 4 bases for V and 2 bases for J; bases not matched to a gene: 9. Germline loops: CDR1 SGHDN, CDR2 FVKESK. The CDR3 spans 16 residues. This chain's CDR3 is CASSPERGQGTYEQYF. The CDR3 bases are TGTGCCAGCAGCCCAGAAAGGGGACAGGGAACCTACGAGCAGTACTTC.

The chain carries TRBV6-6 and TRBJ2-7; 7 nucleotides match TRBD2. The CDR3 spans 15 residues. With 5 bases clipped from V and 3 bases from J, the junction kept 10 bases outside the gene matches. Germline CDR1 reads MNHNY; CDR2 reads SVGAGI (reference sequence). CDR3 sequence (DNA): TGTGCCAGCAGTCAACCAAGCAGGGAGGGCTACGAGCAGTACTTC. This codes for CASSQPSREGYEQYF.

The gene calls are TRBV7-9 and TRBJ1-4, with 11 bases lining up with TRBD1. Germline loops: CDR1 SEHNR, CDR2 FQNEAQ (reference sequence). J was trimmed by 4 bases and V by 5 bases; bases with no gene match: 6. This CDR3 is 16 amino acids long. This CDR3 reads CASSLDRGQVNEKLFF. Written as DNA, the CDR3 is TGTGCCAGCAGCCTGGACAGGGGGCAGGTTAATGAAAAACTGTTTTTT.

The chain combines TRBV19 with TRBJ2-1; 7 nucleotides line up with TRBD1. CDR1 and CDR2 from the germline V gene are LNHDA and SQIVND (reference sequence). V lost 4 bases and J lost 13; bases outside the gene matches: 13. The CDR3 extends over 14 amino acids. The CDR3 protein is CASSKGAWRQVQFF. In DNA form, the CDR3 reads TGTGCCAGTAGTAAGGGGGCATGGAGACAGGTCCAGTTCTTC.

This chain uses TRBV7-2 with TRBJ2-4; D is perhaps TRBD2 (6 bases). CDR1 and CDR2 from the germline V gene are SGHTA and FQGNSA. This CDR3 is 18 amino acids long. V was pared by 5 bases and J by 0 bases, with 20 bases between. The CDR3 reads CASSLTLDGGIAKNIQYF. CDR3 in DNA: TGTGCCAGCAGCCTGACGTTGGACGGAGGGATAGCCAAAAACATTCAGTACTTC.

The chain couples TRBV10-2 to TRBJ2-3; 8 bases fit TRBD2. The CDR3 has 15 amino acids. Trimming at V came to 2 bases and at J to 9 bases, leaving 10 bases not matched to a gene. The germline gives CDR1 WSHSY, CDR2 SAAADI. In nucleotides, the CDR3 is TGCGCCAGCAGTGAGGGGGCGGGACTAGTGTTCACGCAGTATTTT. The encoded protein is CASSEGAGLVFTQYF.

The chain is built from TRBV5-6 and TRBJ2-5, with 11 bases fitting TRBD1. Germline V gene lookup returns CDR1 SGHDT and CDR2 YYEEEE. The CDR3 runs to 15 residues. Trimming took 4 bases from V and 6 from J; bases not matched to a gene: 8. The CDR3 loop is CASSHGTGGRKTQYF. CDR3 bases: TGTGCCAGCAGCCATGGGACAGGGGGTAGGAAGACCCAGTACTTC.

Comment on this clone: An end of the junction does not agree with germline; a read error may underlie this. This chain connects TRBV7-7 to TRBJ2-3, with TRBD2 matching 11 bases. From germline, CDR1 is SSHAT and CDR2 FNYEAQ (reference sequence). The CDR3 consists of 16 residues. CDR3 DNA: TGTGCTAGCAGCTTGGGCCTAGCGGGGGGTCTGGATACGCAGTATTTT. Protein sequence: CASSLGLAGGLDTQYF.

The chain couples TRBV10-3 to TRBJ2-5; D remains ambiguous. This CDR3 has 14 residues. Trimming stripped 0 bases from V and 1 base from J, with 6 bases between. Germline CDR1 and CDR2: ENHRY and SYGVKD. Written as DNA, the CDR3 is TGTGCCATCAGTGAGTCGACAACCCAAGAGACCCAGTACTTC. Amino acids: CAISESTTQETQYF.

The chain combines TRBV14 with TRBJ2-7; D may be TRBD2 (5 bases). V was shortened by 4 bases and J by 3 bases, with 16 bases between the two germline ends. The CDR3 length is 15 residues. In germline, CDR1 is SGHDN, CDR2 FVKESK. The CDR3 loop reads CASSRTELGSYEQYF. CDR3 nucleotide sequence: TGTGCCAGCAGCCGGACTGAGCTAGGGAGCTACGAGCAGTACTTC. Complete variable domain (other parts from reference TRBV14 and TRBJ2-7): EAGVTQFPSHSVIEKGQTVTLRCDPISGHDNLYWYRRVMGKEIKFLLHFVKESKQDESGMPNNRFLAERTGGTYSTLKVQPAELEDSGVYFCASSRTELGSYEQYFGPGTRLTVT.

The rearrangement links TRBV5-3 to TRBJ2-2; D not resolved. TRBV5-3 carries the ORF label, with uncertain function. The CDR3 sequence is 15 residues long. V was shortened by 6 bases and J by 2 bases, with 14 bases between the two germline ends. The CDR3 DNA reads as TGTGCCAGAACCGTCGTGACGGGTAACACCGGGGAGCTGTTTTTT. Translation gives CARTVVTGNTGELFF.

The V gene is TRBV11-2, the J gene TRBJ2-2; unclear D gene. CDR3 size: 16 residues. Germline assignment: CDR1 SGHAT and CDR2 FQNNGV. V lost 9 bases and J 7 bases, leaving 24 bases between the germline ends. The CDR3 nucleotides are TGTGCCAGTCGCCCGGTCTTGGGCTATTGGGTCGGGGAGCTGTTTTTT. This gives the protein CASRPVLGYWVGELFF.

This clone has only a few counts. V and J are TRBV6-6 and TRBJ1-6, with 8 bases identical to TRBD1. The germline CDR1 and CDR2 sequences are MNHNY and SVGAGI (reference sequence). The CDR3 is made up of 14 amino acids. Trimming at V came to 7 bases and at J to 10 bases, leaving 9 bases not matched to a gene. In DNA, the CDR3 is TGTGCCAGCACCGAACAGGGGGTTAGCTCACCCCTCCACTTT. Its protein is CASTEQGVSSPLHF.

V gene TRBV30 combines with J gene TRBJ1-1; TRBD1 might be the D (5 bases). The V and J ends lost 3 bases and 0 bases respectively, with 8 bases between them. This CDR3 has 13 residues. The germline gives CDR1 GTSNPN, CDR2 SVGIG (reference sequence). This CDR3 is CAWRQDMNTEAFF. CDR3 coding DNA: TGTGCCTGGAGACAGGATATGAACACTGAAGCTTTCTTT.

This clone was seen once. The chain couples TRBV7-9 to TRBJ1-1; 9 bases map to TRBD1. Trimming took 5 bases from V and 2 from J; bases not matched to a gene: 6. Per the germline V gene, CDR1 is SEHNR and CDR2 is FQNEAQ (reference sequence). CDR3 length equals 15 residues. The CDR3 DNA follows: TGTGCCAGCAGCCGAAGGACAGGGGATAACACTGAAGCTTTCTTT. Encoded protein: CASSRRTGDNTEAFF.

The genes are TRBV7-9 and TRBJ2-5; 7 positions match TRBD2. Looked up from germline, CDR1 is SEHNR and CDR2 is FQNEAQ (reference sequence). V dropped 0 bases and J dropped 5; count of bases not matched to a gene: 12. CDR3 size: 17 residues. For the CDR3, the DNA is TGTGCCAGCAGCTTAGCGGCTTTCGGGGGGTATCAGGAGACCCAGTACTTC. Protein sequence: CASSLAAFGGYQETQYF.